This entry lists 13 T cell receptor beta chains sequenced from one sample in a study of cytomegalovirus exposure and HLA in healthy donors. The PCR made use of 60 Vbeta and 13 Jbeta primers. Sequencing was performed with immunoSEQ multiplex PCR; in TCRdb, only in-frame clones are kept and a portion is missing. The sample has 300,000 or so clones; 84% are singletons. Sequencing was done on a sample of PBMCs. The receptor set was obtained from a woman aged 40 to 55 in good health and CMV-seropositive.

V usage is TRBV7-8 and J usage is TRBJ2-7; TRBD2 agrees at 11 bases. The CDR3 extends over 17 amino acids. Germline V gives CDR1 SGHVS, CDR2 FQNEAQ. Trimming took 1 base from V and 3 from J; bases not matched to a gene: 8. The CDR3 DNA reads as TGTGCCAGCAGCTTAGTACTAGCGGGAGCGGTAGGCTACGAGCAGTACTTC. Protein: CASSLVLAGAVGYEQYF.

Notes on this clone: A read error may account for a junction end that differs from germline. This chain joins TRBV7-8 and TRBJ2-1; TRBD2 might be the D (5 bases). Per the germline V gene, CDR1 is SGHVS and CDR2 is FQNEAQ. This CDR3 has 15 residues. CDR3 protein: CASSYLAGTYSEQFF. DNA of the CDR3: TGTGCCAGCAGCTATCTAGCTGGAACTTACAGTGAGCAGTTCTTC.

The V and J genes are TRBV14 and TRBJ2-7; D gene ambiguous. The CDR3 runs to 15 residues. Trimming pared 1 base from V and 6 bases from J, leaving 16 bases between. Germline CDR1 SGHDN, CDR2 FVKESK. The CDR3 DNA sequence: TGTGCCAGCAGCCAAGTTTACTCCTCTCCGCCCGAGCAGTACTTC. Translated: CASSQVYSSPPEQYF.

The chain uses TRBV11-2 and TRBJ2-2; TRBD2 aligns across 11 bases. V lost 3 bases to trimming and J lost 5 bases; unmatched junction nucleotides: 5. In germline, CDR1 is SGHAT, CDR2 FQNNGV. The CDR3 loop spans 16 amino acids. This CDR3 is CASSLTSGTGTGELFF. In DNA, the CDR3 is TGTGCCAGCAGCTTGACTAGCGGGACGGGAACCGGGGAGCTGTTTTTT. Variable domain in full (rest from reference TRBV11-2 and TRBJ2-2): EAGVAQSPRYKIIEKRQSVAFWCNPISGHATLYWYQQILGQGPKLLIQFQNNGVVDDSQLPKDRFSAERLKGVDSTLKIQPAKLEDSAVYLCASSLTSGTGTGELFFGEGSRLTVL.

The chain uses TRBV19 and TRBJ2-7, with 7 bases fitting TRBD1. There are 16 residues in the CDR3. The V gene's germline CDR1 is LNHDA and CDR2 SQIVND (reference sequence). The trim removed 4 bases at V and 6 bases at J, leaving 15 bases unmatched. The CDR3 loop is CASSSPQRGRSGEQYF. The DNA for the CDR3 is TGTGCCAGTAGTAGCCCCCAAAGGGGGCGGAGTGGCGAGCAGTACTTC.

This chain links TRBV5-1 with TRBJ2-5; no reliable D call. The J call may not be correct, given that the DNA end is closer to TRBJ2-7. This CDR3 spans 13 amino acids. Germline V gene sequence: CDR1 SGHRS, CDR2 YFSETQ. The CDR3 reads CASSLGSSYEQYF. In DNA form, the CDR3 reads TGCGCCAGCAGCCTGGGTAGTTCCTACGAGCAGTACTTC.

The chain has TRBV11-2 and TRBJ2-5, with TRBD2 as a possible D gene (6 bases). V was shortened by 10 bases and J by 5 bases, with 17 bases between the two germline ends. CDR3 size: 13 residues. The germline CDR1 and CDR2 sequences are SGHAT and FQNNGV. CDR3 sequence (DNA): TGTGCCACCCGTGGCCCGGGGGAGGAGACCCAGTACTTC. This translates into CATRGPGEETQYF.

The V and J genes are TRBV5-6 and TRBJ2-2, with a weak D call TRBD1 (5 bases). CDR3 length: 13 residues. The V gene lost 3 bases and the J gene lost 6 bases, with 9 bases spanning the gap. CDR1 and CDR2 from the germline V gene are SGHDT and YYEEEE. For the CDR3, the DNA is TGTGCCAGCAGCTACTTAGGGGCCGGGGAGCTGTTTTTT. Amino acid sequence: CASSYLGAGELFF.

The V gene is TRBV2, the J gene TRBJ2-7, with 7 bases lining up with TRBD1. The length of the CDR3 is 12 residues. V shed 10 bases, J shed 3 bases, and the junction held 6 bases outside the gene matches. Germline CDR1 reads SNHLY; CDR2 reads FYNNEI. The CDR3: CATRQGGYEQYF. CDR3 bases: TGTGCCACCCGACAGGGTGGCTACGAGCAGTACTTC.

Concerning this clone: This same CDR3 is encoded by further DNA sequences in the sample. The chain carries TRBV2 and TRBJ1-1; 9 bases agree with TRBD1. The germline gives CDR1 SNHLY, CDR2 FYNNEI. The CDR3 contains 13 residues. With 4 bases clipped from V and 3 bases from J, the junction kept 0 bases outside the gene matches. The CDR3 is CASSGQGDTEAFF. CDR3 sequence (DNA): TGTGCCAGCAGTGGACAGGGGGACACTGAAGCTTTCTTT.

The J gene is TRBJ1-2, the V gene TRBV28; D call uncertain. The germline V gene encodes CDR1 MDHEN and CDR2 SYDVKM. Trimming cost V 8 bases and J 1 base, with 14 bases left between them. The CDR3 sequence is 14 residues long. CDR3 sequence: CASALGRGNYGYTF. The DNA of the CDR3 is TGTGCCAGCGCCTTAGGACGGGGTAACTATGGCTACACCTTC.

There are a few counts of this clone. The rearrangement links TRBV6-5 to TRBJ2-1; a possible D gene is TRBD1 (5 bases). This CDR3 is built from 13 residues. V dropped 5 bases and J dropped 4 bases, with 9 bases sitting between them. CDR1 is MNHEY, CDR2 SVGAGI, per germline. CDR3 region: CASSDTGYNEQFF. The CDR3 DNA reads as TGTGCCAGCAGTGATACAGGATACAATGAGCAGTTCTTC.

The CDR3, as DNA: TGCGCCAGCAGCTTGGCGCCAGGCCCCTATGGCTACACCTTC. Protein: CASSLAPGPYGYTF. The chain has TRBV5-1 and TRBJ1-2, with D unresolved. The CDR3 is made up of 14 amino acids. CDR1 SGHRS and CDR2 YFSETQ come from the germline V gene. V was shortened by 0 bases and J by 4 bases, with 10 bases between the two germline ends.